This T cell receptor beta chain derives from a study of human T cells and chemical hapten exposure. Notes on the study in general: High-frequency TCRs, those above 1 in 1000, stayed the same after DPC sensitization.

The library attached unique molecular identifiers to individual cDNA molecules. Methods used by the authors: The median was about 100,000 TCRs per sample, ranging roughly 23,224 to 690,600. MiXCR, applied by TCRdb to the RACE reads, yields one record per CDR3 protein. The V and J calls here are based on TCRdb, not the publication. The repertoire consists of fewer than 300,000 distinct CDR3 sequences, with about 8.6% occurring once and the leading ten covering about 2.5%. This clonotype came up many times. Its antigen is currently unknown. As to time point: pre-sensitization, week 0. The sample's treatment: therapeutic diphenylcyclopropenone sensitization with weekly scalp DPC. Patches went on only after blood had been drawn each time. The germline V gene encodes CDR1 DFQATT and CDR2 SNEGSKA (reference sequence). The length of the CDR3 is 12 residues. V lost 6 bases and J lost 1, with 10 bases in between.

The TCR comes from a woman aged 40 to 50 with alopecia areata. Some clones in this sample may be carry-over from other donors' samples. The starting material was whole blood, obtained in connection with sensitization to the hapten diphenylcyclopropenone (DPC). This chain links TRBV20-1 with TRBJ2-7; D might be TRBD2 (5 bases). For the CDR3, the DNA is TGCAGTGCCGGACTCAGGTCCTACGAGCAGTACTTC. It codes for CSAGLRSYEQYF.